This TCR beta chain was captured by sequencing in a study of cytomegalovirus exposure and HLA in healthy donors. PCR employed 60 Vbeta and 13 Jbeta primers. Clones were sequenced by immunoSEQ multiplex PCR, and TCRdb holds only the in-frame ones, with some missing. The sample includes some 210,000 clones, about 85% of them seen just once. Germline-derived CDR1 and CDR2 are MNHEY and SVGAGI. The CDR3 extends over 13 amino acids. The V and J ends lost 6 bases and 8 bases respectively, with 14 bases between them. The source material was PBMCs. The V gene is TRBV6-5, the J gene TRBJ2-4; perhaps TRBD1 as D (5 bases). The TCR sequence derives from a woman between 45 and 65 years old in good health and CMV-seropositive. CDR3: CASRWGGKDIQYF. CDR3 in DNA: TGTGCCAGCAGGTGGGGCGGAAAGGACATTCAGTACTTC.